These 2 T cell receptor beta chains share one sample of origin, sequenced in a study of siplizumab effects on memory and regulatory T cells. Sequenced by immunoSEQ multiplex PCR; TCRdb stores in-frame clones only, minus some. The sample shows about 100,000 clones, just over 90% of them seen only once. Sequences were obtained from Tregs sorted from blood. The source is a human donor in good health.

This clone appeared once. The CDR3 sequence: CASSLTTGTPGGYTF. DNA of the CDR3: TGCGCCAGCAGCCTAACTACCGGGACCCCAGGAGGCTACACCTTC. The chain couples TRBV4-1 to TRBJ1-2, with D possibly being TRBD1 (5 bases). CDR3 length equals 15 residues. CDR1 MGHRA and CDR2 YSYEKL come from the germline V gene. The germline V and J ends were trimmed by 4 bases and 8 bases, with 20 bases remaining between them.

The genes are TRBV21-1 and TRBJ2-7; TRBD2 is the table's D call, not checked against the DNA. TRBV21-1 constitutes a pseudogene. CDR3 length: 16 residues. The chain's CDR3 is CASSKVVAGRSLEQYF. CDR3 nucleotide sequence: TGTGCCAGCAGCAAAGTTGTAGCGGGTCGTTCTCTCGAGCAGTACTTC.